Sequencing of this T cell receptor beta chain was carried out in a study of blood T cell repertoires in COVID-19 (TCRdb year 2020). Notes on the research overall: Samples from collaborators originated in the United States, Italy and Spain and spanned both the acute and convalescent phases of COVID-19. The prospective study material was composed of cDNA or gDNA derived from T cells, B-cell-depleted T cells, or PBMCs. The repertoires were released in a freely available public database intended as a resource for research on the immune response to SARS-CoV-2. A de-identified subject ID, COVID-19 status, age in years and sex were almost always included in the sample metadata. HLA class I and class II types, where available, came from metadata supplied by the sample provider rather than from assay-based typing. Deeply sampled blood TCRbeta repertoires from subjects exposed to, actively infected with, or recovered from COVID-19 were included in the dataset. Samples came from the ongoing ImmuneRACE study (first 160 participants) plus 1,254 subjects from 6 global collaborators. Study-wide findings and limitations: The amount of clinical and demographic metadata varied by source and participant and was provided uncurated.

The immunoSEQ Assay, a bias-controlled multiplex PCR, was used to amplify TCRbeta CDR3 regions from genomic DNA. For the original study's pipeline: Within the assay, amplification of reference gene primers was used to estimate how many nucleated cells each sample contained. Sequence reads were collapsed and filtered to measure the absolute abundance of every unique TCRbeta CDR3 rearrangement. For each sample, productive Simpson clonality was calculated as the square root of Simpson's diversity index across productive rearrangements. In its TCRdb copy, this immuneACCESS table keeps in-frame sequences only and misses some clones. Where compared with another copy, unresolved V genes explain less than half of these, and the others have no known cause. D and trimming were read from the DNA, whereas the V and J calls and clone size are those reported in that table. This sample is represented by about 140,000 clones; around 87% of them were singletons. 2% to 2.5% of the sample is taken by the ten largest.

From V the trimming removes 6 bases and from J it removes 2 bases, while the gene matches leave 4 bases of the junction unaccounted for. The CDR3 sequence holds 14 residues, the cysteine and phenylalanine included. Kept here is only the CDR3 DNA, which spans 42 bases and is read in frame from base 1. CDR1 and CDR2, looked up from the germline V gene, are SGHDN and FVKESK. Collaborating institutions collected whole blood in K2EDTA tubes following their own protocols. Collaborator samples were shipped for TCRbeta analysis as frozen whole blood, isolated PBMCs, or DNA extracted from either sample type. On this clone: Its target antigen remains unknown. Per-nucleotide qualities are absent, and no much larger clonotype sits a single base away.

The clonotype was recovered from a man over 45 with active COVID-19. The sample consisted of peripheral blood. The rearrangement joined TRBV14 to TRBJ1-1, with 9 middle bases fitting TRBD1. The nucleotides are TGTGCCAGCAGACAAACAGGGGGCAACACTGAAGCTTTCTTT. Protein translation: CASRQTGGNTEAFF.